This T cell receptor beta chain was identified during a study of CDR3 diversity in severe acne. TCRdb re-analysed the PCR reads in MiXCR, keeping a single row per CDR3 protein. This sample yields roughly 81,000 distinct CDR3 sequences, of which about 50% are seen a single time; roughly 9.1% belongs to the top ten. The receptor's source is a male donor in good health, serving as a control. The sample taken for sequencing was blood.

In nucleotides, the CDR3 is TGTGCCAGCAGCCCCAGGGGTCCTAATTCACCCCTCCACTTT. Its protein is CASSPRGPNSPLHF. This chain joins TRBV11-2 and TRBJ1-6; a possible D gene is TRBD1 (6 bases). CDR3 length: 14 residues. Germline CDR1 reads SGHAT; CDR2 reads FQNNGV. V was clipped by 5 bases and J by 6 bases, with 11 bases between them.